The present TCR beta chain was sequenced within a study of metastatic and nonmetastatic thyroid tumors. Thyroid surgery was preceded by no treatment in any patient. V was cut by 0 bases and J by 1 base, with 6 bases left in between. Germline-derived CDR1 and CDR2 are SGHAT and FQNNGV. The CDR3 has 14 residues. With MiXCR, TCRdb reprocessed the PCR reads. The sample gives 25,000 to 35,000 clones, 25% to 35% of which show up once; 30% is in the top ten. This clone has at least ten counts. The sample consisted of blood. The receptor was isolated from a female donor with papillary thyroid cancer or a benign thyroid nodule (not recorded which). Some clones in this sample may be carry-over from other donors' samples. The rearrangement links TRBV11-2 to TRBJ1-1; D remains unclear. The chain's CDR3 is CASSLDPGNTEAFF. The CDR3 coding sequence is TGTGCCAGCAGCTTAGATCCGGGGAACACTGAAGCTTTCTTT.